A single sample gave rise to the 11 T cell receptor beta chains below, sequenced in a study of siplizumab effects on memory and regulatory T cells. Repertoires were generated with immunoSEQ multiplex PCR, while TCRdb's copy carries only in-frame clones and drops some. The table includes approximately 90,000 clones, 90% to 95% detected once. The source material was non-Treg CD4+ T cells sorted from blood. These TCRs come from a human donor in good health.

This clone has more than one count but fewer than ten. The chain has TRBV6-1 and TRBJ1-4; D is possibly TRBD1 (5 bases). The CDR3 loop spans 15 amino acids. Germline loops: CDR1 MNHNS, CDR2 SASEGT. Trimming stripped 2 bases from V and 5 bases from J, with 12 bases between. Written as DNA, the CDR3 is TGTGCCAGCAGTGAATTTGGGGGGGGGAATGAAAAACTGTTTTTT. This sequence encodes CASSEFGGGNEKLFF.

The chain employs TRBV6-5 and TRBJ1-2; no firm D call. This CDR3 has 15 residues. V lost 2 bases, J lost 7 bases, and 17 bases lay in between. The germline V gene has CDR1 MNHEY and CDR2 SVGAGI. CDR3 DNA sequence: TGTGCCAGCAGTTACGACAAAGTGAAGTGGGGTGGCTACACCTTC. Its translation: CASSYDKVKWGGYTF.

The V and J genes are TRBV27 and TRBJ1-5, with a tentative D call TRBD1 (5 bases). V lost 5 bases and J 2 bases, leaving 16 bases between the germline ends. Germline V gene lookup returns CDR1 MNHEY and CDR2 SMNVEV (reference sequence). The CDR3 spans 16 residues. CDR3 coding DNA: TGTGCCAGCAGTCCCTGGCAGGGTCAAGGCAATCAGCCCCAGCATTTT. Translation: CASSPWQGQGNQPQHF.

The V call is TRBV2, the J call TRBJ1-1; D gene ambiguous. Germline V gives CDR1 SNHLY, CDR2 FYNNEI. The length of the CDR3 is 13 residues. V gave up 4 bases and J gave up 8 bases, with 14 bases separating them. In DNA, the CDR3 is TGTGCCAGCAGTGTGGTCCTCCGGGTAGAAGCTTTCTTT. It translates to CASSVVLRVEAFF.

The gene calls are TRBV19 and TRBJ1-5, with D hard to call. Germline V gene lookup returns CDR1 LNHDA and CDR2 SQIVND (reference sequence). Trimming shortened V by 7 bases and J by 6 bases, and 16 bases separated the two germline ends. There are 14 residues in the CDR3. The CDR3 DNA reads TGTGCCAGTACGTCCGGAGGGATGGCTCAGCCCCAGCATTTT. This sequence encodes CASTSGGMAQPQHF.

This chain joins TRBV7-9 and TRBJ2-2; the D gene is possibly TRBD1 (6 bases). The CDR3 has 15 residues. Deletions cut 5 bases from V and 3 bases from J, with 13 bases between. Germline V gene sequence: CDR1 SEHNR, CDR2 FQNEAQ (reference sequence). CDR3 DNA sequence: TGTGCCAGCAGCGCCCGAGGACAGCACACCGGGGAGCTGTTTTTT. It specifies CASSARGQHTGELFF.

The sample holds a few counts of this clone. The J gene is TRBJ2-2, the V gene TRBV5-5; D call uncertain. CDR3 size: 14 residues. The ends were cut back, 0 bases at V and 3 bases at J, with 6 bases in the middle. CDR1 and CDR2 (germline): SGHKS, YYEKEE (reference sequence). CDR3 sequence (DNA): TGTGCCAGCAGCTTGGGGCATGACACCGGGGAGCTGTTTTTT. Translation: CASSLGHDTGELFF.

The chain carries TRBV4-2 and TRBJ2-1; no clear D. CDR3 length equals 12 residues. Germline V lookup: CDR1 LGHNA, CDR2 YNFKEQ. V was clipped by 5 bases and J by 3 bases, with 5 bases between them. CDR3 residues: CASSASYNEQFF. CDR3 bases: TGTGCCAGCAGCGCTAGCTACAATGAGCAGTTCTTC.

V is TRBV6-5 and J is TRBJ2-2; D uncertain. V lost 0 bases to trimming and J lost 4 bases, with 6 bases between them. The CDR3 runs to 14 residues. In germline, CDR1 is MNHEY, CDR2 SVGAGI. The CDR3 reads CASSYSESTGELFF. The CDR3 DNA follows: TGTGCCAGCAGTTACTCGGAAAGCACCGGGGAGCTGTTTTTT.

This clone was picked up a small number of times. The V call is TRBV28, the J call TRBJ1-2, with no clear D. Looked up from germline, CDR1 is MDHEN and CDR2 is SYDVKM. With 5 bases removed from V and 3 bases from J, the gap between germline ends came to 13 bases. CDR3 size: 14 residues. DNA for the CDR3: TGTGCCAGCAGTCTTGACACCGGACACTATGGCTACACCTTC. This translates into CASSLDTGHYGYTF.

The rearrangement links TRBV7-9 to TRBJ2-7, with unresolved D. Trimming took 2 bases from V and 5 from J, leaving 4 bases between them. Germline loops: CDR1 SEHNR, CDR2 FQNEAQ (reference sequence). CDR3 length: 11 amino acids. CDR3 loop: CASSLLDEQYF. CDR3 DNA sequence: TGTGCCAGCAGCTTACTGGACGAGCAGTACTTC.